The rows below give T cell receptor beta chains drawn from one sample of a study of shared clonotypes between healthy human individuals. This table comes from immunoSEQ multiplex PCR, and its TCRdb copy is limited to in-frame clones, with some not included. The sample has hundreds of thousands of clones, 95% to 97% seen once. The sample consisted of naive CD4+ T cells sorted from blood. The receptors stem from a woman aged 25 to 39 in good health. The CDR3 runs from the conserved cysteine through the conserved F or W. Fields, in order: CDR3 DNA, CDR3 protein, clone size, CDR3 length, J gene, V gene, D gene. D genes are given only for firm matches. Clone size is shown for a subset of rows, as once, few, many or a class of expanded clone.

TGTGCCAGCAGCTCCGGACGGAACTACGAGCAGTACTTC | CASSSGRNYEQYF | - | 13 | TRBJ2-7 | TRBV7-7 | -
TGTGCCAGCACCCTAGGGACAGGGGTGGAAAAACTGTTTTTT | CASTLGTGVEKLFF | - | 14 | TRBJ1-4 | TRBV6-6 | TRBD1
TGTGCCAGCAGCTTTGTCCTGGACTACACTGAGCAGTTCTTC | CASSFVLDYTEQFF | - | 14 | TRBJ2-1 | TRBV7-9 | -
TGTGCCAGCAGCTTGGCCGGGGAGAACTATGGCTACACCTTC | CASSLAGENYGYTF | - | 14 | TRBJ1-2 | TRBV5-8 | -
TGTGCCAGCAGCCCTGGCACCGGGGAGCTGTTTTTT | CASSPGTGELFF | once | 12 | TRBJ2-2 | TRBV5-4 | -
TGTGCCAGTAGTCCGATCCGGGACAGGGGTGGAGAGCAGTACTTC | CASSPIRDRGGEQYF | - | 15 | TRBJ2-7 | TRBV19 | TRBD1
TGTGCCAGCAGCCCAGGGACAGGCCCTGCCCCCCACGAGCAGTACTTC | CASSPGTGPAPHEQYF | - | 16 | TRBJ2-7 | TRBV28 | TRBD1
TGTGCCAGCAGCTCTCAGGGGGACACTGAAGCTTTCTTT | CASSSQGDTEAFF | - | 13 | TRBJ1-1 | TRBV11-2 | TRBD1
TGCGCCAGCAGCTGGGACCCTGACCCTCCGCGTGGCTACACCTTC | CASSWDPDPPRGYTF | - | 15 | TRBJ1-2 | TRBV5-1 | -
TGCAGCGTTGTCCGAGGGGGCGCGCAGATCGAGCAGTACTTC | CSVVRGGAQIEQYF | once | 14 | TRBJ2-7 | TRBV29-1 | TRBD1
TGTGCCAGCAGCTTCGATACGAACACTGAAGCTTTCTTT | CASSFDTNTEAFF | - | 13 | TRBJ1-1 | TRBV7-9 | -
TGCGCCAGCAGCTTTGGCGGGCGGGAGACCCAGTACTTC | CASSFGGRETQYF | - | 13 | TRBJ2-5 | TRBV5-1 | -
TGCGCCAGCAGTGGTCAGGGCCAAGAGACCCAGTACTTC | CASSGQGQETQYF | - | 13 | TRBJ2-5 | TRBV5-1 | -
TGCGCCAGCAGCCAGGCAACTTCCTCGAACACCGGGGAGCTGTTTTTT | CASSQATSSNTGELFF | - | 16 | TRBJ2-2 | TRBV5-1 | -
TGTGCCAGCAGTTTAGCCCACGGTGGATCGGTCACCGGGGAGCTGTTTTTT | CASSLAHGGSVTGELFF | - | 17 | TRBJ2-2 | TRBV28 | -
TGTGCCAGCAGTGGAGACAGGGGGAGCTATGGCTACACCTTC | CASSGDRGSYGYTF | - | 14 | TRBJ1-2 | TRBV6-5 | TRBD1
TGCGCCAGCAGCCCGCGACTAGCAGGCACAGATACGCAGTATTTT | CASSPRLAGTDTQYF | - | 15 | TRBJ2-3 | TRBV5-1 | TRBD2
TGTGCCAGCAGCTCTGCCGGGACAGGGGGACCCTATGTTGAGTTCTTC | CASSSAGTGGPYVEFF | - | 16 | TRBJ2-1 | TRBV5-6 | TRBD1
TGTGCCAGCAGCAAGGGACTAGCGGGAACCACTCGAGGCAAAAACATTCAGTACTTC | CASSKGLAGTTRGKNIQYF | - | 19 | TRBJ2-4 | TRBV7-8 | TRBD2
TGTGCCAGCAGTATGGTTTGGGGCACAGATACGCAGTATTTT | CASSMVWGTDTQYF | - | 14 | TRBJ2-3 | TRBV6-6 | -
TGCGCCAGCAGCTTGGTCCACTTATTGAACACCGGGGAGCTGTTTTTT | CASSLVHLLNTGELFF | - | 16 | TRBJ2-2 | TRBV5-1 | -
TGTGCCAGTACCTGGACTAGCGGGCTTTACAATGAGCAGTTCTTC | CASTWTSGLYNEQFF | - | 15 | TRBJ2-1 | TRBV19 | TRBD2
TGTGCCAGCAGCTCCCCGGCTGAGGGTACTTCACCCCTCCACTTT | CASSSPAEGTSPLHF | - | 15 | TRBJ1-6 | TRBV7-8 | -
TGTGCCAGCAGTCCAGCGCGGGGACTGGGCACAGATACGCAGTATTTT | CASSPARGLGTDTQYF | - | 16 | TRBJ2-3 | TRBV7-2 | -
TGCGCCAGCAGCACAGGGACTAGCGGGAGGAAATATGAGCAGTTCTTC | CASSTGTSGRKYEQFF | - | 16 | TRBJ2-1 | TRBV5-1 | TRBD2
TGCGCCAGCAGCTCTAGCGGGAGGGCCTACGACGAGCAGTACTTC | CASSSSGRAYDEQYF | - | 15 | TRBJ2-7 | TRBV5-1 | TRBD2
TGTGCCAGCTCACCTTCTAGCGTCTACGAGCAGTACTTC | CASSPSSVYEQYF | - | 13 | TRBJ2-7 | TRBV18 | -
TGTGCCAGCTCACCAGGCAATCAGCCCCAGCATTTT | CASSPGNQPQHF | - | 12 | TRBJ1-5 | TRBV18 | -
TGTGCCAGCAGCCAGTCCGTCATGTCCTACGAGCAGTACTTC | CASSQSVMSYEQYF | once | 14 | TRBJ2-7 | TRBV14 | -
TGTGCCTGGAAAGGGGGCGCGGCCGGGGAGCTGTTTTTT | CAWKGGAAGELFF | - | 13 | TRBJ2-2 | TRBV30 | TRBD1
TGCAGCGCGGGACTAGCGGGAGGTGTAAACACCGGGGAGCTGTTTTTT | CSAGLAGGVNTGELFF | - | 16 | TRBJ2-2 | TRBV29-1 | TRBD2
TGTGCCAGCAGCTTCGACCAGCACTATGGCTACACCTTC | CASSFDQHYGYTF | - | 13 | TRBJ1-2 | TRBV7-9 | -
TGTGCCAGCAGCCCGATCCGGGTGAGCAAAAACATTCAGTACTTC | CASSPIRVSKNIQYF | - | 15 | TRBJ2-4 | TRBV28 | -
TGTGCCAGCAGAGGGGGACTAGGGGGCGAGCAGTACTTC | CASRGGLGGEQYF | - | 13 | TRBJ2-7 | TRBV2 | TRBD2
TGTGCCTGGGTACCGGACAGGCTCTATGGCTACACCTTC | CAWVPDRLYGYTF | - | 13 | TRBJ1-2 | TRBV30 | TRBD1
TGTGCCTGGAGTAACGCAGGAGGGCCTGGTGATTCACCCCTCCACTTT | CAWSNAGGPGDSPLHF | - | 16 | TRBJ1-6 | TRBV30 | -
TGTGCCAGCTCACCAGGGACAGGAGACTACGAGCAGTACTTC | CASSPGTGDYEQYF | few | 14 | TRBJ2-7 | TRBV18 | TRBD1
TGTGCCAGCAGTTTTAGGACAGGGAGCAATCAGCCCCAGCATTTT | CASSFRTGSNQPQHF | - | 15 | TRBJ1-5 | TRBV27 | TRBD1
TGTGCCAGCAGCTCCTTGGGTAGCGGGAGAAACAATGAGCAGTTCTTC | CASSSLGSGRNNEQFF | - | 16 | TRBJ2-1 | TRBV7-8 | TRBD2
TGTGCCAGCAGTGGGGGGATTGGACAGGCCGAGCAGTACTTC | CASSGGIGQAEQYF | - | 14 | TRBJ2-7 | TRBV6-6 | -
TGTGCCAGCAGCACACTGACAGTGACTTATGGCTACACCTTC | CASSTLTVTYGYTF | - | 14 | TRBJ1-2 | TRBV7-9 | -
TGTGCCAGCAGCCAATCTGGCGGGACAGGGGTCTACGAGCAGTACTTC | CASSQSGGTGVYEQYF | - | 16 | TRBJ2-7 | TRBV16 | TRBD1
TGTGCCAGCCACTACAAGGGCCTTGAAGCTTTCTTT | CASHYKGLEAFF | - | 12 | TRBJ1-1 | TRBV5-6 | -
TGCGCCAGCAGGCTCGGGGCTAGCGGTACCATCGGGGAGCTGTTTTTT | CASRLGASGTIGELFF | - | 16 | TRBJ2-2 | TRBV5-1 | TRBD2
TGTGCCAGCTCACGGGGACAGCCTAGCAATCAGCCCCAGCATTTT | CASSRGQPSNQPQHF | - | 15 | TRBJ1-5 | TRBV18 | TRBD1
TGCGCCAGCAGCTCGACTAGCGGGAGTTGGAATGAGCAGTTCTTC | CASSSTSGSWNEQFF | - | 15 | TRBJ2-1 | TRBV5-1 | TRBD2
TGTGCCAGCAGTTTAGGGCACACAAACGAGCAGTACTTC | CASSLGHTNEQYF | - | 13 | TRBJ2-7 | TRBV28 | -
TGTGCCAGCAGTGGAGGGGTTGAGCAGTTCTTC | CASSGGVEQFF | - | 11 | TRBJ2-1 | TRBV25-1 | -
TGCAGCGTTGGGCGGGGGGACACTGAAGCTTTCTTT | CSVGRGDTEAFF | - | 12 | TRBJ1-1 | TRBV29-1 | -
TGTGCCAGCAGTTCCGACTCCTACGAGCAGTACTTC | CASSSDSYEQYF | - | 12 | TRBJ2-7 | TRBV28 | -
TGTGCCAGCAGCTTCCTAGCGGGACCAGGGGAGACCCAGTACTTC | CASSFLAGPGETQYF | - | 15 | TRBJ2-5 | TRBV5-6 | TRBD2
TGTGCCAGCTCACCACTTTCAGAAGAGACCCAGTACTTC | CASSPLSEETQYF | - | 13 | TRBJ2-5 | TRBV18 | -
TGTGCCAGCAGCTTAACAGCGGGGACTAGCGGGGAACGATCCTACGAGCAGTACTTC | CASSLTAGTSGERSYEQYF | once | 19 | TRBJ2-7 | TRBV7-9 | TRBD2